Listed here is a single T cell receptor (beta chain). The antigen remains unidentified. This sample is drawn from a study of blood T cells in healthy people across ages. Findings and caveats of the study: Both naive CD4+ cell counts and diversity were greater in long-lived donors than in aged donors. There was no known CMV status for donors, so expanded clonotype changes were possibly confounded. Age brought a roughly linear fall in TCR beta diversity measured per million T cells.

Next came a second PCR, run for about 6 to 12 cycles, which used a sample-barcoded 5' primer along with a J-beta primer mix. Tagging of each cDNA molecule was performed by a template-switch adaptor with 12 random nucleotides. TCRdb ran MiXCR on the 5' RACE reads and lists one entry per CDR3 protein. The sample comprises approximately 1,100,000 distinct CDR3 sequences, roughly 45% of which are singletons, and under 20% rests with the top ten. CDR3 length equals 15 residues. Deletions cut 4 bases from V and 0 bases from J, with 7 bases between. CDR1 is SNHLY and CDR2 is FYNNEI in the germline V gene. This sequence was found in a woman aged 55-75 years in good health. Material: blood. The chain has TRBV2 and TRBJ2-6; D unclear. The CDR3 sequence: CASSGSTSGANVLTF. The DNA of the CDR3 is TGTGCCAGCAGTGGGAGTACCTCTGGGGCCAACGTCCTGACTTTC.